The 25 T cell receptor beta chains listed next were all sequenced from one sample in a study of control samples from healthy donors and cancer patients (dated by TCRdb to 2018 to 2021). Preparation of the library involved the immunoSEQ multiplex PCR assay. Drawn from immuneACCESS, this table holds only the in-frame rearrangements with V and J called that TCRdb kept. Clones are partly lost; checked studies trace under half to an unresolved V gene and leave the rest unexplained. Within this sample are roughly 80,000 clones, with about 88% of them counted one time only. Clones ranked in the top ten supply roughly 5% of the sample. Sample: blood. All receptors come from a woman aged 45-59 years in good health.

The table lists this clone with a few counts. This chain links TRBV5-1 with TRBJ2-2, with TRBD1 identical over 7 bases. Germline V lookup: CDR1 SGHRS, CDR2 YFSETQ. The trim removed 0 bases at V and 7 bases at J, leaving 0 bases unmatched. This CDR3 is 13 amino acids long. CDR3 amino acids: CASSLDRGGELFF. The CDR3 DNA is TGCGCCAGCAGCTTGGACAGGGGCGGGGAGCTGTTTTTT.

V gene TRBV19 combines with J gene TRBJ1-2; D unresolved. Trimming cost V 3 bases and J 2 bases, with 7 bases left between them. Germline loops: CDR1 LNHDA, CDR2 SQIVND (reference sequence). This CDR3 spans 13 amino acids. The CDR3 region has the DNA TGTGCCAGTAGTATGAGGTGGAACTATGGCTACACCTTC. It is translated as CASSMRWNYGYTF.

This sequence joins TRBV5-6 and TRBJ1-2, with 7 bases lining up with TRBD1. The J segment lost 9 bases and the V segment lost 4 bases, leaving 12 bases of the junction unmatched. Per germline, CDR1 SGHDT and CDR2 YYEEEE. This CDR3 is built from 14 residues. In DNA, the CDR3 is TGTGCCAGCAGCCGAGGACAGGCCGCCACCAGCTACACCTTC. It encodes CASSRGQAATSYTF. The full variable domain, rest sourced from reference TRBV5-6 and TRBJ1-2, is DAGVTQSPTHLIKTRGQQVTLRCSPKSGHDTVSWYQQALGQGPQFIFQYYEEEERQRGNFPDRFSGHQFPNYSSELNVNALLLGDSALYLCASSRGQAATSYTFGSGTRLTVV.

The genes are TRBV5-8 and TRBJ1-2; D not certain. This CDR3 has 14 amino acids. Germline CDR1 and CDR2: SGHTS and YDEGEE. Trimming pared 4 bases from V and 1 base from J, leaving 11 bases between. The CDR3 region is CASSPVEYNYGYTF. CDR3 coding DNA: TGTGCCAGCAGCCCCGTGGAATATAACTATGGCTACACCTTC.

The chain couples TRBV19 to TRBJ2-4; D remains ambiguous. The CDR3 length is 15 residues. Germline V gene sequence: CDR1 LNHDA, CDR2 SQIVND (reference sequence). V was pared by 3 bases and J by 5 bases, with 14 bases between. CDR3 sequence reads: CASSIMFSNENIQYF. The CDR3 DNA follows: TGTGCCAGTAGTATCATGTTCTCCAATGAAAACATTCAGTACTTC.

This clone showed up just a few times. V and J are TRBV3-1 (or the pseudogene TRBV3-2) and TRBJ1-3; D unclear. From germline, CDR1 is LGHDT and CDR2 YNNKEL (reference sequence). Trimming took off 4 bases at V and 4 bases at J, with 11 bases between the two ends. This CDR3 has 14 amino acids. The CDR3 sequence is CASSPVQQGNTIYF. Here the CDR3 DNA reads TGTGCCAGCAGCCCTGTACAACAGGGAAACACCATATATTTT.

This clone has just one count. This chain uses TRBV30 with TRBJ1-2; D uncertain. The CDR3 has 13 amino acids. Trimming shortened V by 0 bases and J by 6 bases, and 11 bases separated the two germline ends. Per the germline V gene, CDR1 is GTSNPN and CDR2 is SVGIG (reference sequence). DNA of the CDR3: TGTGCCTGGAGTGTAATGGGCTCTAATGGCTACACCTTC. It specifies CAWSVMGSNGYTF.

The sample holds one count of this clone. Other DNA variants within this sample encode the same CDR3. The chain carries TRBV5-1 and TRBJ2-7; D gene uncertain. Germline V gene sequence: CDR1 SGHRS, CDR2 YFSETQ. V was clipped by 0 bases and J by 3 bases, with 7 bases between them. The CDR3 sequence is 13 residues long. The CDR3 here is CASSLGHLYEQYF. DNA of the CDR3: TGCGCCAGCAGCTTGGGGCACCTCTACGAGCAGTACTTC.

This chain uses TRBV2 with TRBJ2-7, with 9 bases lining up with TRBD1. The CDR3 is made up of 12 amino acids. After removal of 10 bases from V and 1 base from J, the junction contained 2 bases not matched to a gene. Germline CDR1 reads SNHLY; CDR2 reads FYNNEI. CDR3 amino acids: CATGTGSYEQYF. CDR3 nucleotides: TGTGCCACCGGGACAGGGTCCTACGAGCAGTACTTC.

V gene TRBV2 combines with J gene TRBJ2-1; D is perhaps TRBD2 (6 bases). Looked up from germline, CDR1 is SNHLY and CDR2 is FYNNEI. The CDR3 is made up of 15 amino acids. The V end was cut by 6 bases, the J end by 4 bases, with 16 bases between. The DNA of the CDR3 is TGTGCCAGCAGCTCTGGACTAAAACTATACAATGAGCAGTTCTTC. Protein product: CASSSGLKLYNEQFF.

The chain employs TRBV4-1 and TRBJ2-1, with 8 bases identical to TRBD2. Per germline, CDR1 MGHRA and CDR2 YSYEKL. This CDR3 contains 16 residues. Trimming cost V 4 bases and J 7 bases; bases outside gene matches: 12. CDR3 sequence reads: CASSRTGTSGWNEQFF. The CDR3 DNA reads TGCGCCAGCAGCCGCACCGGGACTAGTGGTTGGAATGAGCAGTTCTTC.

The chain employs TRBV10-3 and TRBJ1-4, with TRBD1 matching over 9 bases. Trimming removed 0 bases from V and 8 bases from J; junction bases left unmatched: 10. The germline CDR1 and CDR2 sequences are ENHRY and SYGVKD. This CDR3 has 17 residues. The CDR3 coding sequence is TGTGCCATCAGTGAGTCGCCGGACAGGGGAGGACAAGAAAAACTGTTTTTT. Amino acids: CAISESPDRGGQEKLFF.

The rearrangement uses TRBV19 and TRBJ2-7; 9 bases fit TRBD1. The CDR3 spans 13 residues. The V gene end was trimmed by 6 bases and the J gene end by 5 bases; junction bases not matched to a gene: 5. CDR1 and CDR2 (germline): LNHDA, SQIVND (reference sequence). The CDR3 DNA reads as TGTGCCAGTAGGGGACAGGGAAAGGACGAGCAGTACTTC. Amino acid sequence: CASRGQGKDEQYF.

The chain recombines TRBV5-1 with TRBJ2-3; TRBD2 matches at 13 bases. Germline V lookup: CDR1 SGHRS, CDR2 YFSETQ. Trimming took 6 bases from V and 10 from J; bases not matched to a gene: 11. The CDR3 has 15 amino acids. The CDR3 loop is CASNVETSGGSPQYF. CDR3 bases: TGCGCCAGCAATGTTGAGACTAGCGGGGGGAGCCCGCAGTATTTT.

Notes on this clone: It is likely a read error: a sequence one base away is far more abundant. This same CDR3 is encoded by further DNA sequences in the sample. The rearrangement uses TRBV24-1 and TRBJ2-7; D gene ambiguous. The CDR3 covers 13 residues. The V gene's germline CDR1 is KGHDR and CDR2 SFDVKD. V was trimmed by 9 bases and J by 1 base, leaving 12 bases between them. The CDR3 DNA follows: TGTGCCACCTCGGCAGAAACTTCCTACGAGCAGTACTTC. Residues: CATSAETSYEQYF.

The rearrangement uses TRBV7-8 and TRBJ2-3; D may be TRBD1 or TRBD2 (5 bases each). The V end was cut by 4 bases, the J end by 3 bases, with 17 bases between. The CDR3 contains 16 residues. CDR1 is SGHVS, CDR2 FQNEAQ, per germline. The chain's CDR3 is CASSSSGTEGTDTQYF. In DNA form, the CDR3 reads TGTGCCAGCAGCTCTTCCGGGACCGAAGGTACAGATACGCAGTATTTT.

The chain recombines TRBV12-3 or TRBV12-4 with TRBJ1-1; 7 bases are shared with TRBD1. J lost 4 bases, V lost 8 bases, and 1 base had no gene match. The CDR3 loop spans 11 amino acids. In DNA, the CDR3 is TGTGCCAGCTACAGGGGCACTGAAGCTTTCTTT. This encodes CASYRGTEAFF.

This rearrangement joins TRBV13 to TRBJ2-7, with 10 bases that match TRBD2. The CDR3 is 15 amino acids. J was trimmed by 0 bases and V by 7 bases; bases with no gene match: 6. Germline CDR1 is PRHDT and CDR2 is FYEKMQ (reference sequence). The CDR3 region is CASTHGLAASYEQYF. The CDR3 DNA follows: TGTGCCAGCACCCATGGACTAGCGGCCTCCTACGAGCAGTACTTC. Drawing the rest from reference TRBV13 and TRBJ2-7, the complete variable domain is AAGVIQSPRHLIKEKRETATLKCYPIPRHDTVYWYQQGPGQDPQFLISFYEKMQSDKGSIPDRFSAQQFSDYHSELNMSSLELGDSALYFCASTHGLAASYEQYFGPGTRLTVT.

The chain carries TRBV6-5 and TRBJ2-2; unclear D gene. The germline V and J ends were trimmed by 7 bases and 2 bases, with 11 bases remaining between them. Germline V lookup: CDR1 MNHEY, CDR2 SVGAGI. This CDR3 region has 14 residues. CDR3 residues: CASKGQPNTGELFF. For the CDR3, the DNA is TGTGCCAGCAAAGGGCAGCCCAACACCGGGGAGCTGTTTTTT.

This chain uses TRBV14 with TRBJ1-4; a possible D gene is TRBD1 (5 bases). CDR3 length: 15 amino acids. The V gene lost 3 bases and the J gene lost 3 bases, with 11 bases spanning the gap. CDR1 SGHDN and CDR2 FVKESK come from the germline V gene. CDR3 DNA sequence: TGTGCCAGCAGCCAGTGGGGGGAGGCTAATGAAAAACTGTTTTTT. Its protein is CASSQWGEANEKLFF.

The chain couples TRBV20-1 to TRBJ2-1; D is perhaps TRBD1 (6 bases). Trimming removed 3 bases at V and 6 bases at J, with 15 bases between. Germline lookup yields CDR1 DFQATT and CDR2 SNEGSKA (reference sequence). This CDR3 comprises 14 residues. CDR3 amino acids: CSASHAGDFNEQFF. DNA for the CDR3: TGCAGTGCTAGTCACGCAGGGGATTTCAATGAGCAGTTCTTC.

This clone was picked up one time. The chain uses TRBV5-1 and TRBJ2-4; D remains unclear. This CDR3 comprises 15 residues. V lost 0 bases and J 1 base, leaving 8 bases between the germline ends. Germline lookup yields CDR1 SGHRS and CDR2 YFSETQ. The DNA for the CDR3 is TGCGCCAGCAGCTTGGCCGGGTCGGCCAAAAACATTCAGTACTTC. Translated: CASSLAGSAKNIQYF. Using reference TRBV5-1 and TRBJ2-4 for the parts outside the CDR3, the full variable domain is KAGVTQTPRYLIKTRGQQVTLSCSPISGHRSVSWYQQTPGQGLQFLFEYFSETQRNKGNFPGRFSGRQFSNSRSEMNVSTLELGDSALYLCASSLAGSAKNIQYFGAGTRLSVL.

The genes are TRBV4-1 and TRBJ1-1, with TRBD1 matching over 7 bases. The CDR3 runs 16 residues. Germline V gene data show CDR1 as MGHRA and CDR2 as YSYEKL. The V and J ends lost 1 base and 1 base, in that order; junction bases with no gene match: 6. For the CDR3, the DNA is TGCGCCAGCAGCCAAGGCCGACAGGGCACGAACACTGAAGCTTTCTTT. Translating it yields CASSQGRQGTNTEAFF.

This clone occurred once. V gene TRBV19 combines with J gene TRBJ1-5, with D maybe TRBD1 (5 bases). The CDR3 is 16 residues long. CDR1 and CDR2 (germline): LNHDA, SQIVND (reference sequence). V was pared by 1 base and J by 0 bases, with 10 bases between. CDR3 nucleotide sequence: TGTGCCAGTAGTATAGGGGGGTATCGTAGCAATCAGCCCCAGCATTTT. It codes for CASSIGGYRSNQPQHF.

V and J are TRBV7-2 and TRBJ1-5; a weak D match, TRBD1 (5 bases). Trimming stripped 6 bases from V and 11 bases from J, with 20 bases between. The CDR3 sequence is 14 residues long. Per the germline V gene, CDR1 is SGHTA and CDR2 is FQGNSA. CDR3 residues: CASSPGTGIKAQHF. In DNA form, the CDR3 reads TGTGCCAGCAGTCCCGGGACTGGTATAAAAGCCCAGCATTTT.